The 11 T cell receptor beta chains presented below share a single source sample, sequenced in a study of blood T cell repertoires in COVID-19. TCRdb's table, derived via immunoSEQ multiplex PCR, lists solely in-frame clones and lacks some. The sample has 130,000 or so clones, around four fifths seen once. The sample comprised peripheral blood. The receptors derive from a man older than 75 with active or convalescent COVID-19.

The chain couples TRBV28 to TRBJ2-7, with TRBD1 matching over 8 bases. The CDR3 sequence is 15 residues long. The V gene's germline CDR1 is MDHEN and CDR2 SYDVKM. V lost 3 bases and J lost 3; bases outside the gene matches: 7. The CDR3 sequence is CASSFNGQGVYEQYF. In DNA, the CDR3 is TGTGCCAGCAGTTTTAACGGACAGGGAGTCTACGAGCAGTACTTC.

The rearrangement links TRBV9 to TRBJ2-7; 14 bases line up with TRBD2. Looked up from germline, CDR1 is SGDLS and CDR2 is YYNGEE. V lost 0 bases, J lost 5 bases, and 4 bases stayed unmatched. The CDR3 spans 16 residues. The CDR3 DNA follows: TGTGCCAGCAGCGTAGGACTAGCGGGGGGGAACAACGAGCAGTACTTC. Its translation is CASSVGLAGGNNEQYF.

The chain employs TRBV30 and TRBJ1-3, with a tentative D call TRBD1 (5 bases). With 2 bases removed from V and 3 bases from J, the gap between germline ends came to 8 bases. This CDR3 comprises 13 residues. CDR1 and CDR2 from the germline V gene are GTSNPN and SVGIG (reference sequence). CDR3 in DNA: TGTGCCTGGAGTCCTCAGGGTGGAAACACCATATATTTT. It specifies CAWSPQGGNTIYF.

This clone has only one observation. The V call is TRBV5-1, the J call TRBJ1-2; no clear D gene. The CDR3 has 14 amino acids. The V gene lost 7 bases and the J gene lost 5 bases, with 18 bases spanning the gap. The germline V gene encodes CDR1 SGHRS and CDR2 YFSETQ. CDR3 in amino acids: CASSTEGMGYGYTF. The DNA for the CDR3 is TGCGCCAGCTCTACCGAGGGTATGGGATATGGCTACACCTTC.

The gene calls are TRBV18 and TRBJ1-1; D gene ambiguous. V was shortened by 6 bases and J by 1 base, with 21 bases between the two germline ends. This CDR3 contains 17 residues. Germline CDR1 is KGHSH and CDR2 is LQKENI. CDR3 sequence reads: CASSPRQELAKNTEAFF. CDR3 bases: TGTGCCAGCTCCCCGCGGCAGGAGCTAGCAAAGAACACTGAAGCTTTCTTT.

The chain employs TRBV6-5 and TRBJ2-1, with TRBD1 as a possible D gene (5 bases). This CDR3 region has 15 residues. Trimming took 2 bases from V and 7 from J, leaving 15 bases between them. In germline, CDR1 is MNHEY, CDR2 SVGAGI. In nucleotides, the CDR3 is TGTGCCAGCAGTTACCAGGGTTTGCCCCGAAATGAGCAGTTCTTC. Translation: CASSYQGLPRNEQFF.

V usage is TRBV9 and J usage is TRBJ1-5; TRBD1 matches 7 bases. Per the germline V gene, CDR1 is SGDLS and CDR2 is YYNGEE. With V trimmed by 4 bases and J by 0 bases, 4 bases remained unmatched. The CDR3 sequence is 15 residues long. CDR3 sequence: CASSQQGYSNQPQHF. The DNA for the CDR3 is TGTGCCAGCAGCCAACAGGGGTATAGCAATCAGCCCCAGCATTTT.

The V call is TRBV15, the J call TRBJ1-2; D not certain. The germline V gene encodes CDR1 LNHNV and CDR2 YYDKDF (reference sequence). The CDR3 is made up of 12 amino acids. V gave up 3 bases and J gave up 7 bases, with 9 bases separating them. CDR3 in DNA: TGTGCCACCAGCAGGGACGGAGGTGGCTACACCTTC. The encoded protein is CATSRDGGGYTF.

The chain employs TRBV27 and TRBJ1-1; TRBD1 matches 7 bases. CDR1 and CDR2 (germline): MNHEY, SMNVEV (reference sequence). The CDR3 spans 13 residues. V shed 6 bases and J 5 bases; nucleotides not matched to a gene: 6. The CDR3 here is CASRIDRATEAFF. The CDR3, as DNA: TGTGCCAGCAGAATAGACAGGGCGACTGAAGCTTTCTTT.

This clone has only one observation. The rearrangement links TRBV7-3 to TRBJ2-1; TRBD2 matches at 7 bases. CDR3 length equals 14 residues. Germline CDR1 and CDR2: SGHTA and FQGTGA. Trimming at V came to 3 bases and at J to 5 bases, leaving 4 bases not matched to a gene. CDR3 DNA: TGTGCCAGCAGCTTTTTGGGGACTAACAATGAGCAGTTCTTC. Its translation: CASSFLGTNNEQFF.

This rearrangement joins TRBV2 to TRBJ1-3, with D possibly matching TRBD1 (5 bases). Germline V gives CDR1 SNHLY, CDR2 FYNNEI. This CDR3 has 14 residues. V lost 5 bases and J 2 bases, leaving 10 bases between the germline ends. The CDR3 here is CASSRAGTGNTIYF. The CDR3 DNA reads as TGTGCCAGCAGTCGGGCAGGGACTGGAAACACCATATATTTT.